This TCR beta chain came from a study of T cell changes during pregnancy in multiple sclerosis (dated 2019 in TCRdb). Notes on the research overall: Changes in the T cell repertoire over the course of pregnancy were examined in this study in women with multiple sclerosis.

Its CDR3 holds 14 amino acids, cysteine through phenylalanine. Just CDR3 DNA is preserved here, 42 bases in frame from base 1. V loses 0 bases, J loses 0 bases, and the germline ends lie 6 bases apart. From a lookup of the germline V gene (reference sequence), CDR1 and CDR2 are MNHEY and SMNVEV. Of note for this clone: Its antigen is currently not known. Base quality data are lacking; no much larger clone is found one base away.

Library preparation employed the immunoSEQ multiplex PCR assay. TCRdb retrieved this table from immuneACCESS and kept in-frame rearrangements only. Not all clones are present; in checked studies, unresolved V genes account for under half, and no reason is known for the remainder. The sample includes 26,000 or so clones, with 89% observed a single time. The ten largest clones add up to around 17% of the sample. The chain couples TRBV27 to TRBJ2-7; the D gene is perhaps TRBD2, on 5 matching bases. This receptor was obtained from a female donor with multiple sclerosis, enrolled in a pregnancy study. Sequencing was performed on CD8+ T cells from peripheral blood mononuclear cells, taken in the second trimester of pregnancy. Read as DNA, the sequence is TGTGCCAGCAGTTTATCGGGAGTCTCCTACGAGCAGTACTTC. It specifies CASSLSGVSYEQYF.